The 6 T cell receptor beta chains in this list originate from one sample, sequenced in a study of tumor-infiltrating lymphocytes in primary liver carcinoma. For blood RNA, unsorted whole blood served as the source, and germline DNA was extracted too. Making TCR beta cDNA involved roughly 0.55 ug total RNA and a constant-region primer. A slightly modified ARM-PCR protocol with three nested multiplex PCR rounds produced these TCR beta libraries. Amplification in the first two PCR rounds was performed using TRBV1-TRBV30 forward primers and a C-beta reverse primer for roughly 10 cycles each. Using its own MiXCR run on the multiplex PCR reads, TCRdb lists one record per CDR3 protein. Of hundreds of thousands of distinct CDR3 sequences in the sample, roughly 60% are singletons; the top ten hold over 15%. Sample: peripheral blood. All receptors derive from a woman in her thirties with primary liver carcinoma and hepatitis B virus infection.

A remark on this clonotype: A much larger clone lies one base from this, so it may be a read error. The J gene is TRBJ2-4, the V gene TRBV30; no reliable D call. Germline lookup yields CDR1 GTSNPN and CDR2 SVGIG (reference sequence). The length of the CDR3 is 15 residues. The germline V and J ends were trimmed by 1 base and 9 bases, with 19 bases remaining between them. CDR3 amino acids: CAWSELGLKNSIQYF. The CDR3 bases are TGTGCCTGGAGTGAGTTAGGCCTAAAGAACAGCATTCAGTACTTC.

This clonotype was observed a few times. The genes are TRBV7-8 and TRBJ2-3, with 9 nucleotides matching TRBD1. This CDR3 is built from 21 residues. Trimming removed 0 bases from V and 5 bases from J; junction bases left unmatched: 21. Germline values: CDR1 SGHVS, CDR2 FQNEAQ. The CDR3 sequence is CASSLALSGTGRLSMLDTQYF. CDR3 nucleotide sequence: TGTGCCAGCAGCTTAGCACTTTCCGGGACAGGGCGGTTGTCTATGTTAGATACGCAGTATTTT.

As regards this clonotype: One end of the junction is discordant with germline, which a read error may explain. The gene calls are TRBV12-3 or TRBV12-4 and TRBJ1-1; D is possibly TRBD1 (6 bases). The CDR3 extends over 14 amino acids. The CDR3 DNA follows: TGTGCCAGCAGTTGGGACTCCTACAGGGATGAAGCTTCCTTT. It translates to CASSWDSYRDEASF.

This clonotype was counted once. Given a much more abundant clone one base away, this may be a read error. The rearrangement joins TRBV29-1 to TRBJ1-3; D remains unclear. The V end was cut by 8 bases, the J end by 2 bases, with 10 bases between. Germline CDR1 and CDR2: SQVTM and ANQGSEA. CDR3 size: 12 residues. The DNA of the CDR3 is TGCAGCATTGGGGAGACTGGAAACACCATATATTTT. Translating gives CSIGETGNTIYF.

The gene calls are TRBV5-4 and TRBJ2-5; D tentatively fits TRBD1 or TRBD2 (7 bases each). V lost 4 bases, J lost 4 bases, and 17 bases lay in between. Germline lookup yields CDR1 SGHNT and CDR2 YYREEE (reference sequence). The CDR3 has 15 residues. CDR3 in amino acids: CASSPSTGRGETQYF. The CDR3 coding sequence is TGTGCCAGCAGCCCCTCGACAGGGAGGGGAGAGACCCAGTACTTC.

A remark on this clonotype: This sequence may be a read error, since a much larger clone differs from it by one base. This chain connects TRBV6-5 to TRBJ1-2; TRBD1 matches 12 bases. Trimming removed 6 bases from V and 3 bases from J; junction bases left unmatched: 11. Germline lookup yields CDR1 MNHEY and CDR2 SVGAGI. The CDR3 extends over 17 amino acids. Here the CDR3 reads CASRLRLGQGADYGYTF. CDR3 nucleotides: TGTGCCAGCAGGCTCCGTCTGGGACAGGGGGCCGACTATGGCTACACCTTC.